This TCR beta chain emerged from a study of response to subunit inactivated influenza vaccine (dated by TCRdb to about 2018). With respect to the entire study: The study used deep quantitative T cell receptor repertoire profiling to track responses to a trivalent subunit inactivated influenza vaccine.

The library was made by RT-PCR. The instrument given in TCRdb is Illumina HiSeq 2500. Using fastp trimming at Q25 and MiXCR clonotype assembly, TCRdb reanalyzed the public sequencing data and kept in-frame beta chains. Merged by CDR3 protein, the rows form single entries marked with the most common genes and DNA. The sample table contains 500,000 to 600,000 distinct CDR3 sequences; only one count was recorded for roughly 10% of them. Roughly a tenth of the sample is held by the ten biggest clonotypes. Findings and caveats that apply to the study as a whole: According to the authors, only a limited number of new T cells may be recruited by each seasonal influenza vaccination.

The V end loses 2 bases and the J end loses 2 bases, and a stretch of 10 bases separates them. CDR1 is given as DFQATT and CDR2 as SNEGSKA, both from the germline V gene (reference sequence). From the cysteine through the phenylalanine, the CDR3 covers 13 amino acids. This entry keeps only the CDR3 DNA: 39 bases, framed from base 1. Concerning this clonotype: Its antigen has not been determined. No much larger clone is present one base from it, and per-base qualities are unavailable.

The origin of this receptor is a man aged 50 to 60 who received an inactivated influenza vaccine. Donor details come from another sample of the same person, matched by shared clones. The sequence joins TRBV20-1 to TRBJ2-7; the D gene is possibly TRBD2, with 5 bases matching. The sequenced sample was PBMCs from blood, obtained on the day of vaccination. The CDR3 protein is CSARLEGTYEQYF. The nucleotide sequence is TGCAGTGCTAGACTTGAGGGCACCTACGAGCAGTACTTC.